A selection of T cell receptor beta chains follows, all from one sample in a study of chemoradiotherapy in HPV16-positive cancers. The data were produced by immunoSEQ multiplex PCR, yet TCRdb's version contains in-frame clones alone and is incomplete. The table shows about 15,000 clones, with under 95% occurring only once. Material: blood, obtained from a patient who underwent chemoradiotherapy. The origin of the receptors is a human donor with HPV-associated anogenital cancer. Each CDR3 is given with its conserved first and last residue. The D gene is left open where the match is weak. Not all rows give a size; the values are once, few, many and, for expanded clones, a class.

clone size | J gene | V gene | D gene | CDR3 protein | CDR3 DNA
NA | TRBJ2-2 | TRBV18 | TRBD1 | CASSHRTGGTGELFF | TGTGCCAGCTCACACAGGACAGGGGGCACCGGGGAGCTGTTTTTT
few | TRBJ1-1 | TRBV18 | NA | CASSPDPGNTEAFF | TGTGCCAGCTCACCAGATCCAGGAAACACTGAAGCTTTCTTT
once | TRBJ1-1 | TRBV11-2 | NA | CASSRGESLNTEAFF | TGTGCCAGCAGCCGAGGGGAATCGCTGAACACTGAAGCTTTCTTT
NA | TRBJ2-7 | TRBV6-5 | NA | CASSPGAVGYEQYF | TGTGCCAGCAGTCCCGGGGCAGTGGGCTACGAGCAGTACTTC
NA | TRBJ1-3 | TRBV7-9 | NA | CASSPPLGTLAGNTIYF | TGTGCCAGCAGCCCGCCGTTGGGCACGCTGGCAGGAAACACCATATATTTT
NA | TRBJ1-4 | TRBV5-5 | TRBD1 | CASSLDGITGGTNEKLFF | TGTGCCAGCAGCTTGGACGGTATCACAGGGGGAACTAATGAAAAACTGTTTTTT
NA | TRBJ2-3 | TRBV7-2 | NA | CASSLRHGARGRTDTQYF | TGTGCCAGCAGCTTACGTCATGGGGCGCGGGGACGCACAGATACGCAGTATTTT
few | TRBJ1-1 | TRBV2 | NA | CASSVEGNTEAFF | TGTGCCAGCAGTGTTGAGGGGAACACTGAAGCTTTCTTT
NA | TRBJ1-1 | TRBV18 | NA | CASSTGLSNVNTEAFF | TGTGCCAGCTCAACGGGACTGAGTAACGTGAACACTGAAGCTTTCTTT
NA | TRBJ1-1 | TRBV15 | NA | CATSRDRGDTEAFF | TGTGCCACCAGCAGAGATAGAGGGGACACTGAAGCTTTCTTT
NA | TRBJ1-1 | TRBV11-2 | TRBD1 | CASSKRTGDPEAFF | TGTGCCAGCAGCAAACGGACAGGGGATCCTGAAGCTTTCTTT
NA | TRBJ1-1 | TRBV6-9 | NA | CASSSTLDTEAFF | TGTGCCAGCAGTTCGACCTTGGACACTGAAGCTTTCTTT
once | TRBJ1-1 | TRBV13 | NA | CASSLVQTEAFF | TGTGCCAGCAGCTTAGTGCAGACTGAAGCTTTCTTT
once | TRBJ1-5 | TRBV5-6 | NA | CASSSRGVDQPQHF | TGTGCCAGCAGCTCCAGGGGAGTGGATCAGCCCCAGCATTTT
NA | TRBJ2-7 | TRBV18 | NA | CASNGGQSYEQYF | TGTGCCAGCAACGGAGGACAGTCCTACGAGCAGTACTTC
NA | TRBJ2-3 | TRBV25-1 | TRBD1 | CASSEWTGGERDTQYF | TGTGCCAGCAGTGAATGGACAGGGGGCGAGAGAGATACGCAGTATTTT
NA | TRBJ1-2 | TRBV9 | NA | CASNPDGRGNGYTF | TGTGCCAGCAACCCAGATGGCAGGGGCAACGGCTACACCTTC
NA | TRBJ2-2 | TRBV5-1 | NA | CASSPGADGELFF | TGCGCCAGCAGCCCGGGGGCGGACGGGGAGCTGTTTTTT
NA | TRBJ2-3 | TRBV11-2 | NA | CASSLGAWDTQYF | TGTGCCAGCAGCTTAGGAGCGTGGGATACGCAGTATTTT
NA | TRBJ1-4 | TRBV15 | NA | CATSSTGGTNEKLFF | TGTGCCACCAGCAGTACGGGGGGAACTAATGAAAAACTGTTTTTT
NA | TRBJ1-2 | TRBV12-5 | NA | CASGLVTGPGFGPNGYTF | TGTGCTAGTGGTTTGGTAACCGGCCCGGGGTTCGGGCCGAATGGCTACACCTTC
NA | TRBJ1-1 | TRBV5-5 | NA | CASESQGRTNTEAFF | TGTGCCAGCGAGTCCCAGGGGAGGACGAACACTGAAGCTTTCTTT
NA | TRBJ2-7 | TRBV2 | NA | CASRVGASEQYF | TGTGCCAGCAGGGTAGGGGCCTCCGAGCAGTACTTC
NA | TRBJ1-2 | TRBV9 | NA | CASSVGRAEPNGANYGYTF | TGTGCCAGCAGCGTAGGAAGGGCAGAACCTAATGGGGCTAACTATGGCTACACCTTC